This TCR beta chain was documented in a study of spatial heterogeneity in lung cancer. As for the study in general: Counts of TCR transcripts in tumor regions correlated strongly with a T cell module score (derived from matched bulk RNA-seq).

Germline V CDR1 and CDR2: SGHNT, YYREEE (reference sequence). The CDR3 sequence is 12 residues long. V lost 2 bases, J lost 5 bases, and 7 bases lay in between. Each CDR3 protein gets one entry after TCRdb re-called the 5' RACE reads with MiXCR. The data hold approximately 21,000 distinct CDR3 sequences, with 4.8% observed a single time. Regarding this clonotype: The antigen remains unidentified.

As for time point: sample taken at primary tumor resection. The sequenced material consisted of unsorted whole RNA from tumor, nontumor lung or frozen PBMC. General study points: Counts of expanded alpha and beta TCRs within tumors tracked the tumor nonsynonymous mutation count.

The source was lung tumor tissue, collected at surgery. This TCR derives from a male donor with early-stage non-small cell lung cancer. The genes are TRBV5-4 and TRBJ1-1; D uncertain. The CDR3 loop is CASSLIGTEAFF. The CDR3 coding sequence is TGTGCCAGCAGCTTAATTGGGACTGAAGCTTTCTTT.